This is a list of T cell receptor beta chains from one sample in a study of cytomegalovirus exposure and HLA in healthy donors. The method was immunoSEQ multiplex PCR; TCRdb's version includes in-frame clones alone and lacks a portion of them. The table records under 130,000 clones, approximately 86% of them present only once. The sample was PBMCs. These receptors originate from a young man in good health and CMV-seronegative. CDR3s include the opening cysteine and the closing phenylalanine or tryptophan. A D gene is named only where the DNA matches it firmly. Size is omitted from some rows. Given values are once, few, many or a class for expanded clones.

abundance,d_gene,v_gene,j_gene,CDR3nt,CDR3aa
.,TRBD2,TRBV4-1,TRBJ2-3,TGCGCCAGCAGCCAAGATGAACTAGCGTCGGATACGCAGTATTTT,CASSQDELASDTQYF
few,.,TRBV19,TRBJ1-1,TGTGCCAGTAGTCCCCTCGGTGGCACTGAAGCTTTCTTT,CASSPLGGTEAFF
few,TRBD2,TRBV7-2,TRBJ2-6,TGTGCCAGCAGCTACGGACTAGGCGGAGGTGGGGGGGCCAACGTCCTGACTTTC,CASSYGLGGGGGANVLTF
.,TRBD2,TRBV5-1,TRBJ2-1,TGCGCCAGCAGCTATAGCGGGTTTTCCTACAATGAGCAGTTCTTC,CASSYSGFSYNEQFF
.,.,TRBV7-8,TRBJ2-1,TGTGCCAGCAGACAGGTCGGCGATGAGCAGTTCTTC,CASRQVGDEQFF
.,.,TRBV19,TRBJ2-2,TGTGCCAGTACCCATTCCCGGGACACTAACACCGGGGAGCTGTTTTTT,CASTHSRDTNTGELFF
.,TRBD1,TRBV10-3,TRBJ1-3,TGTGCCATCAGGCAGGGGGCCCCTGGAAACACCATATATTTT,CAIRQGAPGNTIYF
.,.,TRBV6-5,TRBJ1-3,TGTGCCAGCAGTTTGGGAGGAAGAGCTGGAAACACCATATATTTT,CASSLGGRAGNTIYF
.,.,TRBV6-6,TRBJ1-1,TGTGCCAGCAGTTACAACGGACACCTTGAAGCTTTCTTT,CASSYNGHLEAFF
.,.,TRBV7-9,TRBJ2-7,TGTGCCAGCAGCTCGGCCCTCCGGGGGTTCGAGCAGTACTTC,CASSSALRGFEQYF
.,TRBD1,TRBV6-5,TRBJ2-7,TGTGCCAGCAGTGAATTGACAGGGCTTTACGAGCAGTACTTC,CASSELTGLYEQYF
.,.,TRBV28,TRBJ1-2,TGTGCCAGCAGTTTCTCAGGGGATGGCTACACCTTC,CASSFSGDGYTF
.,TRBD1,TRBV19,TRBJ1-1,TGTGCCAGTAGTATCCCCCGGCAGGGGGCATCTCGGTTTAGGGACACTGAAGCTTTCTTT,CASSIPRQGASRFRDTEAFF
.,TRBD1,TRBV7-9,TRBJ1-2,TGTTCCAGCAGCTCCGCGCTGACAGGGTCTTCTTTCGATGGCTACACCTTC,CSSSSALTGSSFDGYTF
.,TRBD1,TRBV7-8,TRBJ2-7,TGTGCCAGCAGCCACAGGGGAACTAGGGCGGTAGGCGAGCAGTACTTC,CASSHRGTRAVGEQYF
.,TRBD1,TRBV6-6,TRBJ1-5,TGTGCCAGCAGTACAGACAGGGGCAATCAGCCCCAGCATTTT,CASSTDRGNQPQHF
.,.,TRBV5-1,TRBJ1-2,TGCGCCAGCAGCACCTCTTCACTAGGGGGAGGCTACACCTTC,CASSTSSLGGGYTF
.,.,TRBV7-9,TRBJ1-2,TGTGCCAGCAGCTTGGGGGGGTCTAACTATGGCTACACCTTC,CASSLGGSNYGYTF
.,.,TRBV7-3,TRBJ2-3,TGTGCCAGCTCATGGCAGGGAAGCACAGATACGCAGTATTTT,CASSWQGSTDTQYF
.,TRBD1,TRBV18,TRBJ1-1,TGTGCCAGCTCACCCCTCGTCAGGGGGCAGGTAAACACTGAAGCTTTCTTT,CASSPLVRGQVNTEAFF
.,TRBD1,TRBV19,TRBJ2-2,TGTGCCAGTAGCCGAGGGACAGTTTTTAACGGGGAGCTGTTTTTT,CASSRGTVFNGELFF
.,TRBD2,TRBV15,TRBJ2-5,TGTGCCACCAGCAGAGAGGCCCCCCTAGCGGGAGATTGGACCCAGTACTTC,CATSREAPLAGDWTQYF
few,.,TRBV19,TRBJ2-7,TGTGCCAGTAGTAAAACGACGGAGCGGTACGAGCAGTACTTC,CASSKTTERYEQYF
.,TRBD1,TRBV30,TRBJ2-1,TGTGCCTGGGATATATGGACAGGGGGCAATGAGCAGTTCTTC,CAWDIWTGGNEQFF
.,.,TRBV7-8,TRBJ2-7,TGTGCCAGCAGCCCGGGGTTCTCCTACGAGCAGTACTTC,CASSPGFSYEQYF
.,TRBD2,TRBV6-1,TRBJ2-1,TGTGCCAGCAACAAGCGCGGGAGGGTGTTCGATGAGCAGTTCTTC,CASNKRGRVFDEQFF
few,.,TRBV5-1,TRBJ1-4,TGCGCCAGCAGCTTGGGGCGCAGGGTCAGTGAAAAACTGTTTTTT,CASSLGRRVSEKLFF
.,.,TRBV6-6,TRBJ2-7,TGTGCCAGCGCGGTTCCTTACGAGCAGTACTTC,CASAVPYEQYF
.,.,TRBV4-2,TRBJ1-1,TGTGCCAGCAGCCCAGTGGGGGAGGGCCTAAACACTGAAGCTTTCTTT,CASSPVGEGLNTEAFF
.,.,TRBV15,TRBJ1-1,TGTGCCACCAGCCGGGGAGTGAACACTGAAGCTTTCTTT,CATSRGVNTEAFF
.,TRBD1,TRBV28,TRBJ1-5,TGTGCCAGCAGTCCCCCCGGACAGGGGGCGAATCAGCCCCAGCACTTT,CASSPPGQGANQPQHF
.,.,TRBV11-2,TRBJ2-2,TGTGCCAGCAGCTTAGGAGGAAGCGGGCTGAACACCGGGGAGCTGTTTTTT,CASSLGGSGLNTGELFF
.,TRBD2,TRBV4-1,TRBJ2-5,TGCGCCAGCAGCCAAGATAGCGGGAAAGAGACCCAGTACTTC,CASSQDSGKETQYF
.,TRBD2,TRBV12-5,TRBJ2-1,TGTGCTAGTGGTATCTGGACTAGCCCCAACAATGAGCAGTTCTTC,CASGIWTSPNNEQFF
.,.,TRBV21-1,TRBJ2-3,TGTGCCAGCAGCAAGGGACAGAGGGGGACAGATACGCAGTATTTT,CASSKGQRGTDTQYF
.,TRBD1,TRBV11-2,TRBJ2-7,TGTGCCAGCAGCTTAGACCCCGGGACAGAGTACGAGCAGTACTTC,CASSLDPGTEYEQYF
once,.,TRBV9,TRBJ1-2,TGTGCCAGCAGCGTAGAGCCCAGCCTAGGGGCCTATGGCTACACCTTC,CASSVEPSLGAYGYTF